Below are 21 T cell receptor beta chains sequenced from a single sample in a study of response to subunit inactivated influenza vaccine. TCRdb ran MiXCR on the RT-PCR reads and lists one entry per CDR3 protein. This sample has about 780,000 distinct CDR3 sequences, with roughly 20% found just once. Specimen: PBMCs from blood, collected roughly 5 days after vaccination. The receptors come from a man aged 50-59 years who received an inactivated influenza vaccine.

The chain is built from TRBV5-1 and TRBJ1-2; a weak D match, TRBD1 (6 bases). The CDR3 spans 15 residues. Trimming removed 4 bases from V and 7 bases from J, with 20 bases in between. In germline, CDR1 is SGHRS, CDR2 YFSETQ. The CDR3 loop reads CASSSLVADSSGYTF. CDR3 sequence (DNA): TGCGCCAGCAGCAGCTTGGTGGCGGACAGCAGTGGCTACACCTTC. Complete variable domain (other parts from reference TRBV5-1 and TRBJ1-2): KAGVTQTPRYLIKTRGQQVTLSCSPISGHRSVSWYQQTPGQGLQFLFEYFSETQRNKGNFPGRFSGRQFSNSRSEMNVSTLELGDSALYLCASSSLVADSSGYTFGSGTRLTVV.

This clonotype turned up a few times. This sequence joins TRBV20-1 and TRBJ2-7; D not resolved. V lost 2 bases and J lost 0, with 8 bases in between. CDR3 length equals 13 residues. Germline-derived CDR1 and CDR2 are DFQATT and SNEGSKA (reference sequence). CDR3 DNA sequence: TGCAGTGCTAGACGGGTTAGCTCCTACGAGCAGTACTTC. Translating gives CSARRVSSYEQYF.

The rearrangement uses TRBV24-1 and TRBJ2-1; 9 nucleotides match TRBD1. CDR1 KGHDR and CDR2 SFDVKD come from the germline V gene. This CDR3 has 15 residues. Trimming at V came to 7 bases and at J to 1 base, leaving 4 bases not matched to a gene. CDR3 residues: CATRPTGGSYNEQFF. CDR3 nucleotides: TGTGCCACCAGGCCGACAGGGGGTTCCTACAATGAGCAGTTCTTC.

The V call is TRBV30, the J call TRBJ2-1, with TRBD1 identical over 10 bases. The CDR3 has 16 amino acids. V shed 0 bases, J shed 2 bases, and the junction held 4 bases outside the gene matches. Looked up from germline, CDR1 is GTSNPN and CDR2 is SVGIG (reference sequence). CDR3 bases: TGTGCCTGGAGTGTACGGGACAGGGGCCCCTACAATGAGCAGTTCTTC. Translation gives CAWSVRDRGPYNEQFF.

This clonotype was observed a handful of times. The chain recombines TRBV30 with TRBJ2-2; 8 nucleotides align to TRBD1. The trim removed 5 bases at V and 4 bases at J, leaving 9 bases unmatched. From germline, CDR1 is GTSNPN and CDR2 SVGIG (reference sequence). The CDR3 length is 15 residues. The CDR3 DNA reads TGTGCCTGGTCTTCATGGGACAGGCTCACCGGGGAGCTGTTTTTT. It specifies CAWSSWDRLTGELFF.

This clonotype was picked up a small number of times. V gene TRBV6-1 combines with J gene TRBJ2-7, with 8 bases that match TRBD1. The CDR3 is 13 residues long. The germline CDR1 and CDR2 sequences are MNHNS and SASEGT. With 8 bases clipped from V and 7 bases from J, the junction kept 10 bases outside the gene matches. The CDR3 nucleotides are TGTGCCAGCCGTGGCAGGGGGCGGAGAGAGCAGTACTTC. Protein: CASRGRGRREQYF.

This chain uses TRBV25-1 with TRBJ2-7; TRBD2 agrees at 7 bases. V lost 1 base to trimming and J lost 0 bases; unmatched junction nucleotides: 6. This CDR3 is built from 16 residues. Germline loops: CDR1 MGHDK, CDR2 SYGVNS. Written as DNA, the CDR3 is TGTGCCAGCAGTGAATTACGTGCTAGCGGCTCCTACGAGCAGTACTTC. It codes for CASSELRASGSYEQYF.

This chain links TRBV6-1 with TRBJ1-1; 7 bases align to TRBD1. The J segment lost 7 bases and the V segment lost 4 bases, leaving 9 bases of the junction unmatched. This CDR3 has 14 amino acids. The germline gives CDR1 MNHNS, CDR2 SASEGT. This CDR3 reads CASSAGRRTGEAFF. In DNA form, the CDR3 reads TGTGCCAGCAGTGCCGGGAGGCGGACAGGTGAAGCTTTCTTT.

V usage is TRBV20-1 and J usage is TRBJ2-3, with 8 bases identical to TRBD2. Germline V gene sequence: CDR1 DFQATT, CDR2 SNEGSKA (reference sequence). This CDR3 is 17 amino acids long. Germline trimming cut 1 base from V and 1 base from J; bases unmatched to any gene: 10. The CDR3 sequence: CSARVVFGAGGTDTQYF. In DNA, the CDR3 is TGCAGTGCTAGAGTGGTATTCGGAGCGGGGGGCACAGATACGCAGTATTTT.

This clonotype was seen a handful of times. This chain joins TRBV25-1 and TRBJ2-7, with D tentatively TRBD1 or TRBD2 (5 bases each). Trimming took off 5 bases at V and 2 bases at J, with 13 bases between the two ends. The CDR3 covers 14 residues. Germline V lookup: CDR1 MGHDK, CDR2 SYGVNS. DNA of the CDR3: TGTGCCAGCAGTAACCGGGACGGTGCCTACGAGCAGTACTTC. Translating it yields CASSNRDGAYEQYF.

The V and J genes are TRBV5-1 and TRBJ2-3; 12 nucleotides match TRBD2. This CDR3 has 16 amino acids. CDR1 is SGHRS and CDR2 is YFSETQ in the germline V gene. With V trimmed by 3 bases and J by 5 bases, 7 bases remained unmatched. Written as DNA, the CDR3 is TGCGCCAGCAGCTCATCCCTAGCGGGGGGGATAGATACGCAGTATTTT. It is translated as CASSSSLAGGIDTQYF.

The CDR3 here is CASSYSAGTRGETQYF. CDR3 DNA: TGTGCCAGCAGTTACTCGGCCGGGACTAGGGGAGAGACCCAGTACTTC. V and J are TRBV6-5 and TRBJ2-5; 8 nucleotides line up with TRBD2. Germline assignment: CDR1 MNHEY and CDR2 SVGAGI. Trimming took 0 bases from V and 4 from J; bases not matched to a gene: 7. The CDR3 runs 16 residues.

The chain is built from TRBV6-2 or TRBV6-3 and TRBJ2-5; D call uncertain. V was cut by 0 bases and J by 5 bases, with 10 bases left in between. Germline assignment: CDR1 MNHEY and CDR2 SVGEGT. This CDR3 is 14 amino acids long. The CDR3 here is CASSYSLPVETQYF. CDR3 DNA: TGTGCCAGCAGTTACTCTCTCCCCGTGGAGACCCAGTACTTC.

The sample holds many counts of this clonotype. The chain carries TRBV10-3 and TRBJ1-6, with D possibly TRBD1 on 6 matching bases. The V gene lost 0 bases and the J gene lost 8 bases, with 11 bases spanning the gap. The CDR3 has 15 amino acids. Germline loops: CDR1 ENHRY, CDR2 SYGVKD. This CDR3 reads CAISESTGADSPLHF. The CDR3 DNA reads as TGTGCCATCAGTGAGTCTACGGGGGCGGATTCACCCCTCCACTTT.

V is TRBV4-3 and J is TRBJ2-7, with D unclear. The V end lost 0 bases, the J end lost 2 bases, and 11 bases lay between the germline ends. The CDR3 is 15 amino acids. Germline V gene sequence: CDR1 LGHNA, CDR2 YSLEER. The CDR3, as DNA: TGCGCCAGCAGCCAAGATAGAGGCAGCCCCTACGAGCAGTACTTC. Translated, it gives CASSQDRGSPYEQYF.

In its sample, this clonotype was seen a few times. The rearrangement uses TRBV7-2 and TRBJ2-3; D is ambiguous. CDR3 length: 13 amino acids. Germline CDR1 and CDR2: SGHTA and FQGNSA. The V gene lost 1 base and the J gene lost 8 bases, with 10 bases spanning the gap. DNA for the CDR3: TGTGCCAGCAGCTTAGGAGTCGAAGGTACGCAGTATTTT. Residues: CASSLGVEGTQYF.

V is TRBV2 and J is TRBJ2-3; D not certain. V dropped 6 bases and J dropped 2 bases, with 6 bases sitting between them. The CDR3 consists of 12 residues. Per the germline V gene, CDR1 is SNHLY and CDR2 is FYNNEI. CDR3 residues: CASRQFTDTQYF. DNA for the CDR3: TGTGCCAGCAGGCAGTTCACAGATACGCAGTATTTT.

This chain uses TRBV5-1 with TRBJ1-1, with TRBD1 matching over 8 bases. Germline CDR1 is SGHRS and CDR2 is YFSETQ. This CDR3 spans 16 amino acids. Trimming at V came to 0 bases and at J to 6 bases, leaving 10 bases not matched to a gene. The CDR3 DNA sequence: TGCGCCAGCAGCTTGGGGGCAGGGGGCGAATGGGCTGAAGCTTTCTTT. Its protein product is CASSLGAGGEWAEAFF.

J is TRBJ2-7 and V is TRBV19; TRBD1 is a possible D gene (5 bases). Trimming removed 4 bases at V and 7 bases at J, with 11 bases between. The CDR3 runs 12 residues. CDR1 and CDR2 (germline): LNHDA, SQIVND (reference sequence). The chain's CDR3 is CASSTRAGEQYF. In DNA, the CDR3 is TGTGCCAGTAGTACCAGGGCTGGGGAGCAGTACTTC.

This clonotype has just a few counts. For the CDR3, the DNA is TGCAGCGTAGGGGGGCCTATGGAGACCCAGTACTTC. It encodes CSVGGPMETQYF. The rearrangement uses TRBV29-1 and TRBJ2-5; D may be TRBD1 or TRBD2 (6 bases each). V was shortened by 6 bases and J by 5 bases, with 13 bases between the two germline ends. CDR1 SQVTM and CDR2 ANQGSEA come from the germline V gene. This CDR3 has 12 amino acids.

This clonotype was seen ten or more times. The V and J genes are TRBV5-5 and TRBJ2-2, with no clear D. Looked up from germline, CDR1 is SGHKS and CDR2 is YYEKEE (reference sequence). The germline V and J ends were trimmed by 1 base and 0 bases, with 10 bases remaining between them. The CDR3 totals 16 residues. Here the CDR3 reads CASSLFGTANTGELFF. DNA for the CDR3: TGTGCCAGCAGCTTGTTCGGAACCGCGAACACCGGGGAGCTGTTTTTT. Variable domain in full (rest from reference TRBV5-5 and TRBJ2-2): DAGVTQSPTHLIKTRGQQVTLRCSPISGHKSVSWYQQVLGQGPQFIFQYYEKEERGRGNFPDRFSARQFPNYSSELNVNALLLGDSALYLCASSLFGTANTGELFFGEGSRLTVL.